Listed below are T cell receptor beta chains from one sample, sequenced in a study of T cell repertoires in cytomegalovirus infection. In TCRdb, the reads were re-called with MiXCR into one record per CDR3 protein. The table records hundreds of thousands of distinct CDR3 sequences, approximately 40% of them present only once. Their cognate antigens are unknown. This specimen was cultured PBMCs, taken from culture after CMV antigen stimulation. The receptors were gathered from a human donor in good health (CMV status not recorded). Some clones in this sample may be carry-over from other donors' samples. Each CDR3 is given with its conserved first and last residue. Fields, in order: D gene, J gene, clone size, V gene, CDR3 protein, CDR3 DNA. A D gene is named only where the DNA matches it firmly. The listing skips clone size in some rows; elsewhere it reads once, few, many or a size class.

TRBD2 TRBJ2-5 few TRBV27 CASSTGTSLEETQYF TGTGCCAGCTCTACTGGGACTAGCCTCGAAGAGACCCAGTACTTC
TRBD2 TRBJ2-1 - TRBV7-2 CASSDLAGSSYNEQFF TGTGCCAGCAGCGACTTAGCGGGAAGCTCCTACAATGAGCAGTTCTTC
- TRBJ1-4 - TRBV29-1 CSVCGADEKLFF TGCAGCGTTTGCGGTGCGGATGAAAAACTGTTTTTT
- TRBJ2-7 few TRBV7-2 CASSFRDGGSEQYF TGTGCCAGCAGCTTCCGGGACGGCGGTAGCGAGCAGTACTTC
TRBD1 TRBJ1-2 - TRBV6-1 CASSGGTGGASYGYTF TGTGCCAGCAGTGGAGGGACAGGGGGCGCATCCTATGGCTACACCTTC
- TRBJ1-1 - TRBV27 CASSLSILVAEAFF TGTGCCAGCAGTTTATCGATCCTGGTCGCTGAAGCTTTCTTT
TRBD2 TRBJ2-2 few TRBV4-3 CASSQHSSGRDGELFF TGCGCCAGCAGCCAACATTCTAGCGGGAGGGACGGGGAGCTGTTTTTT
- TRBJ2-7 once TRBV27 CASSTTRSSYEQYF TGTGCCAGCAGTACAACACGGAGCTCCTACGAGCAGTACTTC
- TRBJ2-5 - TRBV10-3 CAISDPRVQETQYF TGTGCCATCAGTGACCCTCGGGTCCAAGAGACCCAGTACTTC
- TRBJ1-2 few TRBV6-2/TRBV6-3 CASSRTIYGYTF TGTGCCAGCAGCAGGACAATCTATGGCTACACCTTC
- TRBJ1-5 - TRBV4-2 CASSQAIGLNQPQHF TGTGCCAGCAGCCAAGCAATAGGACTCAATCAGCCCCAGCATTTT
- TRBJ2-5 - TRBV7-9 CASSLEGAEGGLETQYF TGTGCCAGCAGCTTAGAGGGAGCGGAGGGGGGGTTAGAGACCCAGTACTTC
TRBD2 TRBJ2-5 few TRBV6-5 CASRAREGGLAGGPQETQYF TGTGCCAGCAGAGCGAGGGAGGGGGGACTAGCGGGAGGCCCTCAAGAGACCCAGTACTTC
TRBD1 TRBJ1-2 - TRBV7-2 CASSFLPGQPLHYGYTF TGTGCCAGCAGCTTTTTACCGGGACAGCCACTTCACTATGGCTACACCTTC
- TRBJ2-6 few TRBV7-2 CASSLFASGANVLTF TGTGCCAGCAGCTTATTTGCCTCTGGGGCCAACGTCCTGACTTTC
TRBD1 TRBJ2-5 few TRBV6-2/TRBV6-3 CASSYSRTGRQETQYF TGTGCCAGCAGTTACTCCCGGACAGGGCGCCAAGAGACCCAGTACTTC
- TRBJ2-7 - TRBV20-1 CSALPVAAAYGEQYF TGCAGTGCCCTCCCGGTCGCAGCGGCGTACGGCGAGCAGTACTTC
- TRBJ2-3 - TRBV4-1 CASSRIYGIVDTQYF TGCGCCAGCAGCCGGATCTACGGGATTGTGGATACGCAGTATTTT
- TRBJ1-1 - TRBV5-4 CASSRENNLGAFF TGTGCCAGCAGCAGAGAGAACAACCTCGGAGCTTTCTTT
- TRBJ2-6 - TRBV6-1 CASSDTRFSGANVLTF TGTGCCAGCAGTGACACCAGATTCTCTGGGGCCAACGTCCTGACTTTC
- TRBJ1-1 few TRBV7-2 CASSLWALGGPGTEAFF TGTGCCAGCAGCTTATGGGCCTTGGGGGGACCCGGAACTGAAGCTTTCTTT
- TRBJ2-5 few TRBV12-3/TRBV12-4 CASSVKGGETQYF TGTGCCAGCAGCGTTAAGGGGGGAGAGACCCAGTACTTC
- TRBJ2-6 few TRBV7-9 CASSLVPGANVLTF TGTGCCAGCAGCTTAGTCCCTGGGGCCAACGTCCTGACTTTC
TRBD2 TRBJ2-4 - TRBV7-2 CASSPGLASGRVWNIQYF TGTGCCAGCAGCCCGGGATTAGCTAGCGGGAGGGTATGGAACATTCAGTACTTC
TRBD1 TRBJ1-3 - TRBV20-1 CSASGQGGGNTIYF TGCAGTGCCTCGGGACAGGGTGGCGGAAACACCATATATTTT
TRBD1 TRBJ1-3 - TRBV11-3 CASSCRDSYSGNTIYF TGTGCCAGCAGCTGCCGGGACAGCTACTCTGGAAACACCATATATTTT
- TRBJ1-4 few TRBV7-6 CASSPTVAEATNEKLFF TGTGCCAGCAGCCCGACAGTCGCGGAAGCAACTAATGAAAAACTGTTTTTT
- TRBJ1-2 - TRBV12-3/TRBV12-4 CASSLESRAGYTF TGTGCCAGCAGTTTAGAATCCAGGGCTGGCTACACCTTC
- TRBJ1-1 - TRBV7-3 CASNRDTEAFF TGTGCCAGCAACCGTGACACTGAAGCTTTCTTT
- TRBJ2-1 - TRBV10-3 CAISESGGAYNEQFF TGTGCCATCAGTGAGTCAGGTGGGGCCTACAATGAGCAGTTCTTC
- TRBJ2-7 - TRBV7-2 CASSEQGYEQYF TGTGCCAGCAGCGAGCAGGGCTACGAGCAGTACTTC
TRBD2 TRBJ2-1 once TRBV5-1 CASSLSAGGWDEQFF TGCGCCAGCAGCTTATCCGCGGGGGGGTGGGATGAGCAGTTCTTC
TRBD2 TRBJ2-2 - TRBV4-2 CASSLRAQREGPGELFF TGTGCCAGCAGCCTAAGGGCCCAGCGGGAGGGCCCCGGGGAGCTGTTTTTT
TRBD2 TRBJ2-5 - TRBV6-5 CASSIGLVGLETQYF TGTGCCAGCAGCATTGGACTAGTGGGGTTAGAGACCCAGTACTTC
TRBD2 TRBJ2-5 few TRBV7-8 CASSPRGGNLQETQYF TGTGCCAGCAGCCCACGCGGGGGAAACTTACAAGAGACCCAGTACTTC
- TRBJ2-2 - TRBV6-1 CASSELASDTGELFF TGTGCCAGCAGTGAACTAGCGTCGGACACCGGGGAGCTGTTTTTT
TRBD2 TRBJ2-3 - TRBV5-1 CASSYRLAGHTDTQYF TGCGCCAGCAGCTATCGACTAGCGGGCCACACAGATACGCAGTATTTT
TRBD2 TRBJ2-6 - TRBV27 CASSLGGGANVLTF TGTGCCAGCAGTTTGGGGGGGGGGGCCAACGTCCTGACTTTC
TRBD2 TRBJ2-5 - TRBV7-6 CASSPHLAGVGETQYF TGTGCCAGCAGCCCGCACCTAGCGGGAGTAGGGGAGACCCAGTACTTC
- TRBJ2-1 many TRBV7-2 CASSLEIVRGSSYNEQFF TGTGCCAGCAGCTTAGAGATCGTTCGGGGGAGTTCCTACAATGAGCAGTTCTTC